Listed here are 29 T cell receptor beta chains from one sample, sequenced in a study of T cell responses to AZD1222 COVID-19 vaccine. The method was immunoSEQ multiplex PCR; TCRdb's version includes in-frame clones alone and lacks a portion of them. This sample yields more than 130,000 clones, of which less than 95% are seen a single time; approximately 3.6% belongs to the top ten. This specimen was peripheral blood, taken on day 0 of AZD1222 vaccination. Receptor source: an adult in good health.

Here the CDR3 reads CASSRDRELYEQYF. The CDR3 DNA reads as TGTGCCAGCAGCAGGGACAGGGAGTTGTACGAGCAGTACTTC. This chain connects TRBV7-9 to TRBJ2-7, with TRBD1 matching 9 bases. CDR3 length: 14 residues. J gave up 4 bases and V 5 bases, and 6 bases lay outside the gene matches. Germline lookup yields CDR1 SEHNR and CDR2 FQNEAQ (reference sequence).

The chain joins TRBV29-1 to TRBJ1-6, with a weak D call TRBD1 (6 bases). The CDR3 is 14 residues long. Trimming stripped 5 bases from V and 7 bases from J, with 15 bases between. CDR1 is SQVTM, CDR2 ANQGSEA, per germline. The CDR3 is CSVKPSGVNSPLHF. DNA for the CDR3: TGCAGCGTTAAGCCTTCAGGGGTCAATTCACCCCTCCACTTT. Full variable domain (outside the CDR3, taken from reference TRBV29-1 and TRBJ1-6): SAVISQKPSRDICQRGTSLTIQCQVDSQVTMMFWYRQQPGQSLTLIATANQGSEATYESGFVIDKFPISRPNLTFSTLTVSNMSPEDSSIYLCSVKPSGVNSPLHFGNGTRLTVT.

The chain is built from TRBV5-5 and TRBJ1-3; TRBD1 might be the D (5 bases). Trimming cost V 4 bases and J 1 base, with 9 bases left between them. The CDR3 sequence is 14 residues long. Germline assignment: CDR1 SGHKS and CDR2 YYEKEE (reference sequence). The CDR3 DNA is TGTGCCAGCAGCCCTAGGGGATCTGGAAACACCATATATTTT. This gives the protein CASSPRGSGNTIYF.

The genes are TRBV25-1 and TRBJ1-4; D might be TRBD1 (6 bases). The CDR3 is 14 amino acids. The V gene lost 0 bases and the J gene lost 9 bases, with 11 bases spanning the gap. The V gene's germline CDR1 is MGHDK and CDR2 SYGVNS. CDR3 in amino acids: CASSEYGTGQKLFF. DNA of the CDR3: TGTGCCAGCAGTGAATATGGAACAGGGCAAAAACTGTTTTTT.

V is TRBV4-2 and J is TRBJ2-1; 7 nucleotides agree with TRBD2. The CDR3 covers 14 residues. CDR1 is LGHNA and CDR2 is YNFKEQ in the germline V gene. Germline trimming cut 7 bases from V and 5 bases from J; bases unmatched to any gene: 8. CDR3 in amino acids: CASTPVGGDNEQFF. The DNA of the CDR3 is TGTGCCAGCACCCCGGTGGGGGGGGACAATGAGCAGTTCTTC.

This chain connects TRBV3-1 (or the pseudogene TRBV3-2) to TRBJ2-5, with TRBD2 as a possible D gene (6 bases). The CDR3 has 16 residues. With 4 bases removed from V and 1 base from J, the gap between germline ends came to 16 bases. In germline, CDR1 is LGHDT, CDR2 YNNKEL (reference sequence). CDR3 in amino acids: CASSRYIGGAQETQYF. CDR3 sequence (DNA): TGTGCCAGCAGCCGCTATATAGGCGGGGCCCAAGAGACCCAGTACTTC.

This chain links TRBV27 with TRBJ2-1; TRBD1 might be the D (8 bases). The V and J ends lost 1 base and 4 bases respectively, with 14 bases between them. Per the germline V gene, CDR1 is MNHEY and CDR2 is SMNVEV (reference sequence). The CDR3 loop spans 16 amino acids. The CDR3 here is CASSLLGQGGYNEQFF. The CDR3 coding sequence is TGTGCCAGCAGTTTATTAGGACAGGGAGGGTACAATGAGCAGTTCTTC.

This chain connects TRBV5-4 to TRBJ2-3; D is possibly TRBD2 (6 bases). CDR3 size: 14 residues. V was trimmed by 4 bases and J by 1 base, leaving 10 bases between them. Germline CDR1 reads SGHNT; CDR2 reads YYREEE (reference sequence). The CDR3 region is CASSAGWGTDTQYF. CDR3 bases: TGTGCCAGCAGCGCGGGGTGGGGCACAGATACGCAGTATTTT.

This chain links TRBV19 with TRBJ1-1; D is perhaps TRBD1 (6 bases). The V end was cut by 3 bases, the J end by 5 bases, with 25 bases between. Germline V gene sequence: CDR1 LNHDA, CDR2 SQIVND (reference sequence). This CDR3 has 18 residues. The CDR3 sequence is CASSIRVAGAERKTEAFF. The CDR3 DNA reads TGTGCCAGTAGTATTAGAGTTGCGGGGGCGGAACGGAAAACTGAAGCTTTCTTT.

This rearrangement joins TRBV29-1 to TRBJ1-2, with TRBD1 matching over 7 bases. CDR1 and CDR2 from the germline V gene are SQVTM and ANQGSEA. The ends lost 4 bases at V and 4 bases at J; junction bases unmatched: 6. CDR3 size: 13 residues. The CDR3 spells CSVGGGESYGYTF. The CDR3 DNA follows: TGCAGCGTTGGAGGGGGCGAGAGCTATGGCTACACCTTC. The variable domain in full, completed from reference TRBV29-1 and TRBJ1-2, reads SAVISQKPSRDICQRGTSLTIQCQVDSQVTMMFWYRQQPGQSLTLIATANQGSEATYESGFVIDKFPISRPNLTFSTLTVSNMSPEDSSIYLCSVGGGESYGYTFGSGTRLTVV.

The chain employs TRBV11-3 and TRBJ2-6; D gene uncertain. The CDR3 covers 15 residues. The germline V gene has CDR1 SGHNT and CDR2 YENEEA. Deletions cut 4 bases from V and 4 bases from J, with 11 bases between. CDR3 protein: CASSSSPGGANVLTF. DNA of the CDR3: TGTGCCAGCAGCTCAAGCCCGGGCGGGGCCAACGTCCTGACTTTC.

J is TRBJ2-3 and V is TRBV20-1; D gene uncertain. The CDR3 is made up of 13 amino acids. V was trimmed by 3 bases and J by 3 bases, leaving 10 bases between them. Germline V gives CDR1 DFQATT, CDR2 SNEGSKA (reference sequence). The CDR3 nucleotides are TGCAGTGCTAGTCTTCCCGAGACAGATACGCAGTATTTT. The encoded protein is CSASLPETDTQYF.

The chain has TRBV14 and TRBJ2-1; possible D gene TRBD2, 5 bases. CDR3 length equals 13 residues. Trimming took off 2 bases at V and 4 bases at J, with 6 bases between the two ends. Looked up from germline, CDR1 is SGHDN and CDR2 is FVKESK. The CDR3 loop is CASSQRTYNEQFF. The CDR3 region has the DNA TGTGCCAGCAGCCAACGGACTTACAATGAGCAGTTCTTC. Combining the CDR3 with reference TRBV14 and TRBJ2-1 gives the whole variable domain EAGVTQFPSHSVIEKGQTVTLRCDPISGHDNLYWYRRVMGKEIKFLLHFVKESKQDESGMPNNRFLAERTGGTYSTLKVQPAELEDSGVYFCASSQRTYNEQFFGPGTRLTVL.

The chain recombines TRBV6-5 with TRBJ1-5; 8 nucleotides align to TRBD1. The CDR3 contains 14 residues. V lost 6 bases to trimming and J lost 4 bases; unmatched junction nucleotides: 5. Germline assignment: CDR1 MNHEY and CDR2 SVGAGI. For the CDR3, the DNA is TGTGCCAGCAGCCTCGACAGGGGAAATCAGCCCCAGCATTTT. Translated: CASSLDRGNQPQHF.

This rearrangement joins TRBV4-1 to TRBJ2-3; D ambiguous. Germline CDR1 and CDR2: MGHRA and YSYEKL. CDR3 length: 15 amino acids. V lost 4 bases, J lost 0 bases, and 11 bases lay in between. DNA of the CDR3: TGCGCCAGCAGCCGGGCACCAGCTAGCACAGATACGCAGTATTTT. This gives the protein CASSRAPASTDTQYF.

This chain connects TRBV28 to TRBJ2-7, with D perhaps TRBD1 or TRBD2 (6 bases each). The CDR3 consists of 13 residues. V was clipped by 6 bases and J by 7 bases, with 16 bases between them. CDR1 and CDR2 (germline): MDHEN, SYDVKM. In DNA form, the CDR3 reads TGTGCCAGCAGACCCTCCCGGGGGCGAGAGCAGTACTTC. Encoded protein: CASRPSRGREQYF.

This clone was picked up a small number of times. The chain employs TRBV6-5 and TRBJ2-5; tentative D call: TRBD2 (6 bases). The CDR3 consists of 15 residues. V was trimmed by 2 bases and J by 2 bases, leaving 12 bases between them. Germline loops: CDR1 MNHEY, CDR2 SVGAGI. The CDR3 nucleotides are TGTGCCAGCAGTTACGGGCAGGGAGGACAAGAGACCCAGTACTTC. Amino acid sequence: CASSYGQGGQETQYF.

The gene calls are TRBV5-4 and TRBJ2-1; D gene unclear. The CDR3 has 12 amino acids. The germline V gene encodes CDR1 SGHNT and CDR2 YYREEE (reference sequence). V was pared by 4 bases and J by 10 bases, with 12 bases between. The CDR3 nucleotides are TGTGCCAGCAGCCCGCCCCAAGAGGAGCAGTTCTTC. It yields the protein CASSPPQEEQFF. Looking up the rest from reference TRBV5-4 and TRBJ2-1 gives the full variable domain: ETGVTQSPTHLIKTRGQQVTLRCSSQSGHNTVSWYQQALGQGPQFIFQYYREEENGRGNFPPRFSGLQFPNYSSELNVNALELDDSALYLCASSPPQEEQFFGPGTRLTVL.

This clone was counted a single time. The chain employs TRBV4-2 and TRBJ2-3; TRBD2 is a possible D gene (6 bases). The germline CDR1 and CDR2 sequences are LGHNA and YNFKEQ. The CDR3 is made up of 17 amino acids. The V end lost 1 base, the J end lost 0 bases, and 14 bases lay between the germline ends. CDR3 coding DNA: TGTGCCAGCAGCCAAGGGGTTGGAGGGCCTAGCACAGATACGCAGTATTTT. Protein product: CASSQGVGGPSTDTQYF.

The chain links TRBV11-2 to TRBJ2-2, with a weak D call TRBD2 (6 bases). This CDR3 has 15 residues. The germline CDR1 and CDR2 sequences are SGHAT and FQNNGV. Trimming removed 3 bases from V and 7 bases from J, with 15 bases in between. CDR3 DNA sequence: TGTGCCAGCAGCTTTGGCAGGGCGGGGAACGGGGAGCTGTTTTTT. It codes for CASSFGRAGNGELFF.

This clone has just a few counts. V is TRBV5-5 and J is TRBJ2-1; no definite D call. The CDR3 is 14 amino acids. Looked up from germline, CDR1 is SGHKS and CDR2 is YYEKEE (reference sequence). Trimming cost V 0 bases and J 9 bases, with 13 bases left between them. CDR3 DNA sequence: TGTGCCAGCAGCTTGGCCTCTGGTCGCCTTGAGCAGTTCTTC. This sequence encodes CASSLASGRLEQFF.

CDR3 in amino acids: CASSPGLAEETQYF. CDR3 nucleotide sequence: TGTGCCAGCAGCCCAGGACTAGCCGAAGAGACCCAGTACTTC. The rearrangement links TRBV7-9 to TRBJ2-5; 8 bases line up with TRBD2. V shed 5 bases, J shed 3 bases, and the junction held 5 bases outside the gene matches. Germline loops: CDR1 SEHNR, CDR2 FQNEAQ (reference sequence). This CDR3 is 14 amino acids long.

The rearrangement joins TRBV30 to TRBJ2-1; TRBD2 might be the D (5 bases). V was cut by 4 bases and J by 6 bases, with 10 bases left in between. CDR3 length: 12 residues. Germline CDR1 is GTSNPN and CDR2 is SVGIG (reference sequence). This CDR3 is CAWTSSGNEQFF. Written as DNA, the CDR3 is TGTGCCTGGACTAGCTCGGGCAATGAGCAGTTCTTC.

This clone was recorded once. This chain uses TRBV9 with TRBJ1-4, with D tentatively TRBD1 (5 bases). CDR1 SGDLS and CDR2 YYNGEE come from the germline V gene. The CDR3 is made up of 19 amino acids. The ends were cut back, 0 bases at V and 5 bases at J, with 23 bases in the middle. The CDR3 coding sequence is TGTGCCAGCAGCGTAGGAGGTGGAGCAGGGTTTTCGGGAAATGAAAAACTGTTTTTT. It specifies CASSVGGGAGFSGNEKLFF.

V is TRBV5-1 and J is TRBJ1-1; D not resolved. This CDR3 comprises 14 residues. V was clipped by 1 base and J by 5 bases, with 12 bases between them. Germline V gene data show CDR1 as SGHRS and CDR2 as YFSETQ. CDR3 bases: TGCGCCAGCAGCTTGCTCTCAGGAGGGACTGAAGCTTTCTTT. It yields the protein CASSLLSGGTEAFF.

This chain links TRBV6-4 with TRBJ2-3; a possible D gene is TRBD2 (5 bases). The CDR3 has 16 residues. Germline lookup yields CDR1 MRHNA and CDR2 SNTAGT. The V end was cut by 4 bases, the J end by 1 base, with 15 bases between. The DNA of the CDR3 is TGTGCCAGCAGTGTTACCGCCGGAGGAGGCACAGATACGCAGTATTTT. It specifies CASSVTAGGGTDTQYF.

This chain links TRBV9 with TRBJ2-3, with 8 bases that match TRBD2. With V trimmed by 1 base and J by 4 bases, 8 bases remained unmatched. The CDR3 consists of 16 residues. CDR1 and CDR2 (germline): SGDLS, YYNGEE. The DNA for the CDR3 is TGTGCCAGCAGCGTAAGTAGGCGGGAGGAGTCAGATACGCAGTATTTT. Translating it yields CASSVSRREESDTQYF.

The chain links TRBV27 to TRBJ1-2; D unclear. The germline gives CDR1 MNHEY, CDR2 SMNVEV (reference sequence). This CDR3 comprises 13 residues. Trimming took 4 bases from V and 4 from J, leaving 10 bases between them. CDR3 nucleotides: TGTGCCAGCAGTTCAACAACCGGCTATGGCTACACCTTC. This codes for CASSSTTGYGYTF.

The genes are TRBV4-1 and TRBJ1-5; a possible D gene is TRBD1 (5 bases). CDR3 length: 15 residues. Germline V gene lookup returns CDR1 MGHRA and CDR2 YSYEKL. Trimming removed 0 bases at V and 4 bases at J, with 10 bases between. As DNA, the CDR3 is TGCGCCAGCAGCCAAGAAAGACAGCTAAATCAGCCCCAGCATTTT. Translated, it gives CASSQERQLNQPQHF.